The T cell receptor (beta chain) described here comes from a study of blood T cell repertoires in COVID-19. Background on the study: The United States, Italy and Spain were the sources of the acute and convalescent COVID-19 samples. In each case, the material was cDNA or gDNA derived from T cells, B-cell-depleted T cells, or PBMCs.

Germline loops: CDR1 ENHRY, CDR2 SYGVKD. CDR3 size: 16 residues. V lost 7 bases to trimming and J lost 2 bases; unmatched junction nucleotides: 10. In the authors' methods: Nucleated cell number was recorded as an estimate derived from reference gene primer amplification. Sequenced by immunoSEQ multiplex PCR; TCRdb stores in-frame clones only, minus some. V and J calls and clone size are given by that table; D and trimming were obtained from the DNA. The data show roughly 190,000 clones, with more than 70% seen just once and around 6.6% held by the top ten. This sequence was found in a woman in her 40s who had recovered from COVID-19. The sample consisted of peripheral blood. V and J are TRBV10-3 and TRBJ2-3; TRBD2 matches at 9 bases. The CDR3 reads CAIKESGTSSTDTQYF. For the CDR3, the DNA is TGTGCCATCAAGGAGTCCGGGACTAGCTCCACAGATACGCAGTATTTT.